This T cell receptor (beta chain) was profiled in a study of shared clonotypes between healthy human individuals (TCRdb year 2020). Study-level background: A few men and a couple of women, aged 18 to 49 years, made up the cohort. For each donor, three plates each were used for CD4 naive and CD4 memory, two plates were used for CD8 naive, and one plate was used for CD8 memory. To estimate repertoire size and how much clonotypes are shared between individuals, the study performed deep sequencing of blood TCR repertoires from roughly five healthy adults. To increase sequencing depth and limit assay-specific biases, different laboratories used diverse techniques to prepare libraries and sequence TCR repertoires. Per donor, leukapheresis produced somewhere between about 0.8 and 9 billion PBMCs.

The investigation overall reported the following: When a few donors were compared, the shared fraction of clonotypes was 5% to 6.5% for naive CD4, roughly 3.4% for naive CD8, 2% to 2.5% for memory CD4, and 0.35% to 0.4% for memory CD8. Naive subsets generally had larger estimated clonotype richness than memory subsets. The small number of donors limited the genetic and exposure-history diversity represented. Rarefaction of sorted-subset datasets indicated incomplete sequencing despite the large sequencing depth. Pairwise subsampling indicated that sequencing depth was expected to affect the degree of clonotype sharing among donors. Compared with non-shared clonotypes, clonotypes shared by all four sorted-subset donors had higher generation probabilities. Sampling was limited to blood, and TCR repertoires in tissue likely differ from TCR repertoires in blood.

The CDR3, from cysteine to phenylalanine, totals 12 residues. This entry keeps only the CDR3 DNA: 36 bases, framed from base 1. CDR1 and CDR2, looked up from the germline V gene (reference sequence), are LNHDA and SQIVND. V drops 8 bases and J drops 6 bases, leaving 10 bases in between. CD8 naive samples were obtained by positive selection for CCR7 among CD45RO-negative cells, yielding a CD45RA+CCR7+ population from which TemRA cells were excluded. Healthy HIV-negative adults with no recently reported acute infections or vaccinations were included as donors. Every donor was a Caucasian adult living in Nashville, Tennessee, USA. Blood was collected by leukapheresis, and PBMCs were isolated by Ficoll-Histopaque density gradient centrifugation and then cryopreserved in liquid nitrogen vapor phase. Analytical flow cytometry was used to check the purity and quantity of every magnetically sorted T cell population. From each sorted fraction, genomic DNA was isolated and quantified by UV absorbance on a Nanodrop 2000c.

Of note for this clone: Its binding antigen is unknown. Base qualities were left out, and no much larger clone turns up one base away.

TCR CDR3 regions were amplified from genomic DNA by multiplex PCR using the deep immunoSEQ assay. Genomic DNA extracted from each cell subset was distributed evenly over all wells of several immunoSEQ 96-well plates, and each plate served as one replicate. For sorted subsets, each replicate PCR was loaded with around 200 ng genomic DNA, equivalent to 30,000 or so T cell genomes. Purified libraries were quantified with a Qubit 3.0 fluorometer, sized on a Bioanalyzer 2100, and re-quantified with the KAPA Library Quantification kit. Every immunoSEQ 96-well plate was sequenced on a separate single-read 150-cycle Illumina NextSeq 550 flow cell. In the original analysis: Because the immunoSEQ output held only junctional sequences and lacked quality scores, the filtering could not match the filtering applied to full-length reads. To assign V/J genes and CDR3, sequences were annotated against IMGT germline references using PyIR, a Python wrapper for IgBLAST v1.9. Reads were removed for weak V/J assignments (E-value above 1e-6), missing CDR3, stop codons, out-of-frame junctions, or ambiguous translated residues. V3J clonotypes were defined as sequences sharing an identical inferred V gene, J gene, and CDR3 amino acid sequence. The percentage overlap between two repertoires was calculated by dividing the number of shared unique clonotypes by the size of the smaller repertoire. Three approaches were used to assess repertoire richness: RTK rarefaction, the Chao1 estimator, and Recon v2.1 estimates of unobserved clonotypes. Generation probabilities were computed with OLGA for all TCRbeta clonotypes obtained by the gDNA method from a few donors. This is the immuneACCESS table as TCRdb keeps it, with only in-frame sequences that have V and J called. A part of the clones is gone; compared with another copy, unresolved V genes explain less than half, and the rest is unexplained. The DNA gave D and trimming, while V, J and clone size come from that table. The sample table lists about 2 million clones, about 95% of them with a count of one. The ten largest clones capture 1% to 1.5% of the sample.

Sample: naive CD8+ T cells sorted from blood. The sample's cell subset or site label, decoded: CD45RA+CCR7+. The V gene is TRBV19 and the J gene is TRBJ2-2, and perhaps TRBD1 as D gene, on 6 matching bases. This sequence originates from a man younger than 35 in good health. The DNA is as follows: TGTGCCAGTCTCACAGGGTCCGGGGAGCTGTTTTTT. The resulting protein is CASLTGSGELFF. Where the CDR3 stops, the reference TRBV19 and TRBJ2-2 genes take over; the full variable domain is DGGITQSPKYLFRKEGQNVTLSCEQNLNHDAMYWYRQDPGQGLRLIYYSQIVNDFQKGDIAEGYSVSREKKESFPLTVTSAQKNPTAFYLCASLTGSGELFFGEGSRLTVL.